This entry is about one T cell receptor (beta chain). The clone's antigen remains unknown. There are no base qualities to consult, and no much larger clone falls within one base. V is trimmed back by 1 base and J by 4 bases, and the junction contains 8 bases that no gene match accounts for. The CDR3 runs 17 residues from the cysteine to the phenylalanine. Left in the record is the CDR3 DNA by itself, 51 bases read in frame from the first base. The germline V gene (reference sequence) specifies MNHEY as CDR1 and SMNVEV as CDR2. These data belong to a study of cytomegalovirus exposure and HLA in healthy donors (TCRdb year 2017). Regarding the complete study: According to a later analysis, the 120 or so validation repertoires were produced on the same platform as the 666 repertoires of the first cohort. The study aimed to test whether signatures of past pathogen exposure could be identified by cataloging public T cell receptors. Besides the first cohort of about 730 subjects, a separate validation cohort made up of some 110 different subjects was used. High-throughput TCR immunosequencing, statistical association of individual TCRs with disease status, and machine learning were combined to predict cytomegalovirus infection status.

Separate from the approximately 700-subject first cohort, the validation cohort of about 130 subjects was the group to which the donors belonged. Preparation of the library involved the immunoSEQ multiplex PCR assay. Turning to the authors' computational methods: To diagnose cytomegalovirus status from the catalog of TCR beta chain sequences, a statistical classification framework was built. As stored in TCRdb, this immuneACCESS dataset retains in-frame rearrangements with V and J assigned. A fraction of the clones does not appear; measured against another copy, unresolved V genes explain less than half of the discrepancy, and the remainder lacks a known reason. From that table come the V and J calls and clone size; the DNA was used to work out D and trimming. The sample yields about 360,000 clones; about nine tenths were counted once. Together, the top ten hold over 0.75% of the sample. Overall study outcomes, separate from this receptor: Three of the identified cytomegalovirus-associated TCR beta chains were confirmed in vitro to be specific for cytomegalovirus antigens. According to the authors, the approach could potentially be generalized to other disease states and immunological phenotypes. Of the cluster scores, roughly 95% were above 0 in a later analysis, which found that TCRs clustered in the first cohort also tended to co-occur in the 95 to 150 validation repertoires. While some public TCRs were present in many individuals, most TCR sequences turned up only very rarely across donors. A later analysis had no HLA typing for the validation cohort, so co-occurrence there was scored across all 120 or so repertoires. A total of about 150 TCR beta chains were listed by the study as associated with cytomegalovirus. Cytomegalovirus status was reported to be diagnosed by the classifier with high specificity and sensitivity in both the original and validation cohorts.

The chain is assembled from TRBV27 and TRBJ2-1, and TRBD2 aligns with 9 junction nucleotides. This receptor was taken from a woman between 18 and 30 years old in good health and CMV-seronegative. Sequences were obtained from PBMCs. In nucleotide form, the sequence is TGTGCCAGCAGTTTATGGGCTAGCGGGACTCCATACAATGAGCAGTTCTTC. This yields the protein CASSLWASGTPYNEQFF.